The rows below give T cell receptor beta chains drawn from one sample of a study of siplizumab effects on memory and regulatory T cells. Libraries were prepared by immunoSEQ multiplex PCR; TCRdb keeps only in-frame clonotypes and omits some of them. The sample includes some 97,000 clones, about 91% seen only once; the top ten take around 0.73%. The source material was Tregs sorted from blood. These receptors originate from a human donor in good health. Both conserved end residues are part of each CDR3. D genes are given only for firm matches. Clone size is stated in some rows and not others, as once, few, many or a class when expanded.

D gene	clone size	V gene	J gene	CDR3 DNA	CDR3 protein
TRBD1	NA	TRBV29-1	TRBJ2-7	TGCAGCGTTGAACAAAGGGACAGGGTTTACGAGCAGTACTTC	CSVEQRDRVYEQYF
NA	NA	TRBV6-6	TRBJ1-1	TGTGCCAGCAGTTACGTTGAAGCTTTCTTT	CASSYVEAFF
NA	NA	TRBV2	TRBJ1-1	TGTGCCAGCAGTCAGGGCCGTTACACTGAAGCTTTCTTT	CASSQGRYTEAFF
TRBD1	NA	TRBV9	TRBJ2-1	TGTGCCAGCAGCCCTCGACAGGGTGGTAGTTGGAATGAGCAGTTCTTC	CASSPRQGGSWNEQFF
NA	NA	TRBV9	TRBJ2-7	TGTGCCAGCAGCGTCGACCCGGGACGGATCTCCTACGAGCAGTACTTC	CASSVDPGRISYEQYF
TRBD1	NA	TRBV15	TRBJ1-5	TGTGCCACCAGCAGAGATATGGACAGGGGGAATCAGCCCCAGCATTTT	CATSRDMDRGNQPQHF
NA	NA	TRBV28	TRBJ1-5	TGTGCCAGCAGTTTATATTACAGTTCTGGCAATCAGCCCCAGCATTTT	CASSLYYSSGNQPQHF
NA	NA	TRBV7-9	TRBJ2-3	TGTGCCAGCAGGCCTAGCACAGATACGCAGTATTTT	CASRPSTDTQYF
NA	NA	TRBV18	TRBJ2-1	TGTGCCAGCTCACCAGTTTCAGGTTCCCTATTAAATGAGCAGTTCTTC	CASSPVSGSLLNEQFF
TRBD2	NA	TRBV5-1	TRBJ2-7	TGCGCCAGCAGCTTGGGGGGACTAGCGGGAGCGAGGGAGCAGTACTTC	CASSLGGLAGAREQYF
NA	NA	TRBV2	TRBJ2-3	TGTGCCAGCAGTGAAAGACTCACAGATACGCAGTATTTT	CASSERLTDTQYF
NA	NA	TRBV11-2	TRBJ1-2	TGTGCCAGCAGCTGGACGGACCCTAACTATGGCTACACCTTC	CASSWTDPNYGYTF
TRBD1	few	TRBV27	TRBJ2-7	TGTGCCAGCAGCATCACCGGGACAGTTCCCGAGCAGTACTTC	CASSITGTVPEQYF
NA	NA	TRBV11-2	TRBJ2-5	TGTGCCAGCAGAACGGGGCGATACTTC	CASRTGRYF
NA	few	TRBV2	TRBJ1-5	TGTGCCAGCAGTGGGGGCAATCAGCCCCAGCATTTT	CASSGGNQPQHF
TRBD2	NA	TRBV10-2	TRBJ2-7	TGCGCCAGCTTAGGAGCGGGACTCCTAACCTACGAGCAGTACTTC	CASLGAGLLTYEQYF
TRBD1	NA	TRBV9	TRBJ2-7	TGTGCCAGCAGCGGACAGGGTTGGGAGCAGTACTTC	CASSGQGWEQYF
NA	NA	TRBV5-6	TRBJ2-3	TGTGCCAGCAGCTTATTAGGACAGCTCACAGATACGCAGTATTTT	CASSLLGQLTDTQYF
TRBD1	few	TRBV18	TRBJ1-5	TGTGCCAGCTCACCAATCAACACAGGGGACAATCAGCCCCAGCATTTT	CASSPINTGDNQPQHF
NA	NA	TRBV5-1	TRBJ1-2	TGCGCCAGCAGCCCCGGGACTCCCAATGGCTACACCTTC	CASSPGTPNGYTF
NA	NA	TRBV5-1	TRBJ2-1	TGCGCCAGCAGCTCCGGGCCCCAGGGTGAAACTAGATCCTATGAGCAGTTCTTC	CASSSGPQGETRSYEQFF
TRBD2	NA	TRBV7-8	TRBJ2-1	TGTGCCAGCAGCTTATGGGCGGGAGTTATGTACAATGAGCAGTTCTTC	CASSLWAGVMYNEQFF
TRBD2	NA	TRBV5-1	TRBJ2-5	TGCGCCAGCAGCCCCGAGCTAGCGGGAGGAGAGACCCAGTACTTC	CASSPELAGGETQYF
TRBD2	NA	TRBV7-9	TRBJ2-1	TGTGCCAGCAGCCCGGGACTAGCGGAGTACAATGAGCAGTTCTTC	CASSPGLAEYNEQFF
NA	NA	TRBV5-6	TRBJ2-1	TGTGCCAGCAGCTTGAGGGGGAGGGCCGATGAGCAGTTCTTC	CASSLRGRADEQFF
NA	NA	TRBV12-5	TRBJ1-1	TGTGCTAGTGGTTTGGTACCGACAGATCCCGAAGCTTTCTTT	CASGLVPTDPEAFF
TRBD2	NA	TRBV4-1	TRBJ2-1	TGCGCCAGCAGCACTAGCGGGAGGGCCCAGAATGAGCAGTTCTTC	CASSTSGRAQNEQFF
NA	NA	TRBV27	TRBJ2-1	TGTGCCAGCAGTTTATCGCGGGGATACAATGAGCAGTTCTTC	CASSLSRGYNEQFF
TRBD1	NA	TRBV15	TRBJ1-1	TGTGCCACCAGAGCCTTTAGGACAGGCCCTACGGCTTTCTTT	CATRAFRTGPTAFF
TRBD2	NA	TRBV5-4	TRBJ2-1	TGTGCCAGCAGCTTCACGGGAGGGGAGCAGTTCTTC	CASSFTGGEQFF
TRBD1	NA	TRBV28	TRBJ2-3	TGTGCCAGCAGTTTATCCGCAGGGGGCTGGACAGATACGCAGTATTTT	CASSLSAGGWTDTQYF
NA	NA	TRBV28	TRBJ2-3	TGTGCCAGCAGTGAACCTAGGGGCCCTCCTAGCACAGATACGCAGTATTTT	CASSEPRGPPSTDTQYF
NA	few	TRBV2	TRBJ1-1	TGTGCCAGCAAGGTGAACACTGAAGCTTTCTTT	CASKVNTEAFF
TRBD1	NA	TRBV6-5	TRBJ2-7	TGTGCCAGCAGTTACCGACAGGGCGTCGACGAGCAGTACTTC	CASSYRQGVDEQYF
NA	NA	TRBV19	TRBJ1-2	TGTGCCAGTAGTATGGGCCTCGGAATCCTAAGCCTGTATGGCTACACCTTC	CASSMGLGILSLYGYTF
NA	NA	TRBV19	TRBJ1-2	TGTGCCAGTAGTATGTCGGACAGTGCTAACTATGGCTACACCTTC	CASSMSDSANYGYTF
TRBD2	NA	TRBV7-2	TRBJ2-1	TGTGCCAGCAGCTCTTTGACTAGCGGGATTAATGAGCAGTTCTTC	CASSSLTSGINEQFF
NA	NA	TRBV11-2	TRBJ2-1	TGTGCCAGCAGCTTATGGGATGAGCAGTTCTTC	CASSLWDEQFF
TRBD2	NA	TRBV7-9	TRBJ2-1	TGTGCCAGCAGGCTAGCGGGAGGTTCCAATGAGCAGTTCTTC	CASRLAGGSNEQFF